This is a list of T cell receptor beta chains from one sample in a study of CDR3 diversity in severe acne. MiXCR, applied by TCRdb to the PCR reads, yields one record per CDR3 protein. The sample lists over 70,000 distinct CDR3 sequences; under 65% were seen once. Sample: blood. The receptors were sampled from a male donor in good health, without acne. Both conserved end residues are part of each CDR3. A D gene is named only where the DNA matches it firmly. Not all rows give a size; the values are once, few, many and, for expanded clones, a class.

>-|TRBV20-1|11|TRBJ2-7|TRBD1
TGCAGTGCTGACAGGGGGCGCGAGCAGTACTTC
CSADRGREQYF
>-|TRBV11-3|14|TRBJ2-5|TRBD1
TGTGCCAGCAGCAGCCGCAGGGGGAAAGAGACCCAGTACTTC
CASSSRRGKETQYF
>-|TRBV20-1|13|TRBJ2-3|-
TGCAGCGTCCTAAGACAGGCTTCAGATACGCAGTATTTT
CSVLRQASDTQYF
>-|TRBV7-2|14|TRBJ1-1|-
TGTGCCAGCAGCTCCCTCGGGGGTAACACTGAAGCTTTCTTT
CASSSLGGNTEAFF
>once|TRBV20-1|11|TRBJ1-1|-
TGCAGTGCTAGAGATACGGCTGAAGCTTTCTTT
CSARDTAEAFF
>many|TRBV12-3/TRBV12-4|18|TRBJ1-5|-
TGTGCCAGCAGTTTAGCGCGGCGGGGGGCGAGGAGCAATCAGCCCCAGCATTTT
CASSLARRGARSNQPQHF
>once|TRBV7-9|16|TRBJ2-1|-
TGTGCCAGCAGCTTCAGGGGCAGGTACAAACGCAATGAGCAGTTCTTC
CASSFRGRYKRNEQFF
>-|TRBV7-2|16|TRBJ2-3|TRBD2
TGTGCCAGCAGCTTAACCCTAGCGGGAGGTGCAGATACGCAGTATTTT
CASSLTLAGGADTQYF
>few|TRBV3-1|15|TRBJ2-3|TRBD2
TGTGCCAGCAGCCCAACTAGCGGGAGCACAGATACGCAGTATTTT
CASSPTSGSTDTQYF
>-|TRBV7-9|14|TRBJ1-1|TRBD1
TGTGCCATTAAACAGGGGGTGATGAACACTGAAGCTTTCTTT
CAIKQGVMNTEAFF
>-|TRBV6-5|15|TRBJ2-7|-
TGTGCCAGCAGTTACGAGGGGGCTCAGGGAGGAGAGCAGTACTTC
CASSYEGAQGGEQYF
>few|TRBV29-1|13|TRBJ1-5|-
TGCAGCGTTGAACTGGAATTCAATCAGCCCCAGCATTTT
CSVELEFNQPQHF
>-|TRBV11-2|17|TRBJ2-5|TRBD2
TGTGCCAGCAGCTCCGGACTAGCGGGGGGGCCGGGGGAGACCCAGTACTTC
CASSSGLAGGPGETQYF
>-|TRBV7-9|16|TRBJ2-5|TRBD1
TGTACCAGCAGCTTATCGCGGGACAGGGGACGAGAGACCCAGTACTTC
CTSSLSRDRGRETQYF
>many|TRBV5-1|15|TRBJ1-2|-
TGCGCCAGCAGCCCAGCAGGCCTAGCTAACTATGGCTACACCTTC
CASSPAGLANYGYTF
>-|TRBV20-1|18|TRBJ2-5|TRBD2
TGCAGTGCTAGGCCGACTAGCAGCTTATTATTGGGAAGAGAGACCCAGTACTTC
CSARPTSSLLLGRETQYF
>-|TRBV5-6|13|TRBJ1-2|-
TGTGCCAGCAGCTTGAGGACTGCGGATGGCTACACCTTC
CASSLRTADGYTF
>many|TRBV27|12|TRBJ2-7|-
TGTGCCACCGCGACGGGGCCCTACGAGCAGTACTTC
CATATGPYEQYF
>once|TRBV20-1|12|TRBJ2-7|-
TGCAGTGCTCACGAGGGGAGGCGCGAGCAGTACTTC
CSAHEGRREQYF
>many|TRBV5-5|14|TRBJ2-7|-
TGTGCCAGCAGCCCACGGGGGACGGATTACGAGCAGTACTTC
CASSPRGTDYEQYF
>once|TRBV24-1|14|TRBJ1-2|-
TGTGCCACCAGTCGTTCGACGGCTAACTATGGCTACACCTTC
CATSRSTANYGYTF
>-|TRBV10-3|15|TRBJ1-6|TRBD1
TGTGCCATCAGTGATAGGGGACAGGGCTATTCACCCCTCCACTTT
CAISDRGQGYSPLHF
>few|TRBV5-1|13|TRBJ1-1|-
TGCGCCAGCAGTACGGGGTACGAGACTGAAGCTTTCTTT
CASSTGYETEAFF
>many|TRBV11-2|15|TRBJ2-2|-
TGTGCCAGCAGCACCCGGACAGTTAACACCGGGGAGCTGTTTTTT
CASSTRTVNTGELFF
>-|TRBV3-1|15|TRBJ1-1|-
TGTGCCAGCAGCTCCTCCGGGACGATGAACACTGAAGCTTTCTTT
CASSSSGTMNTEAFF
>many|TRBV27|17|TRBJ2-1|-
TGTGCCAGCAGTTCCTACGACGACCCGAACTCCTACAATGAGCAGTTCTTC
CASSSYDDPNSYNEQFF
>-|TRBV7-8|13|TRBJ2-7|-
TGTGCCAGCAGCTTAGTAGGGATAATCGAGCAGTACTTC
CASSLVGIIEQYF
>many|TRBV19|15|TRBJ2-2|-
TGTGCCAGCAGGCGGCGACCGACGAACACCGGGGAGCTGTTTTTT
CASRRRPTNTGELFF
>many|TRBV3-1|19|TRBJ2-3|TRBD2
TGTGCCAGCAGCCAAGGACTAGCGGGGGGAGACCTTAGCACAGATACGCAGTATTTT
CASSQGLAGGDLSTDTQYF
>-|TRBV24-1|13|TRBJ1-1|-
TGTGCCACCAGTCGAGGCTCGCTCACTGAAGCTTTCTTT
CATSRGSLTEAFF
>-|TRBV11-3|13|TRBJ1-2|-
TGTGCCAGCAGCCCAGACACGAACTATGGCTACACCTTC
CASSPDTNYGYTF
>few|TRBV7-9|14|TRBJ1-2|TRBD1
TGTGCCAGCAGCCCCGGACAGGGTACTGGCGGCTACACCTTC
CASSPGQGTGGYTF
>few|TRBV27|16|TRBJ2-2|-
TGTGCCAGCAGTTTTGTAGGCCAAGTCGACACCGGGGAGCTGTTTTTT
CASSFVGQVDTGELFF
>few|TRBV7-2|14|TRBJ1-1|TRBD1
TGTGCCAGCAGCTTCCGGGACAGGGTGACTGAAGCTTTCTTT
CASSFRDRVTEAFF
>-|TRBV2|9|TRBJ2-5|-
TGTGCCAGCAGTGGGACCCAGTACTTC
CASSGTQYF
>many|TRBV7-9|16|TRBJ2-3|-
TGTGCCAGCAGCTTATGGGGGTCGGGAAGCACAGATACGCAGTATTTT
CASSLWGSGSTDTQYF
>-|TRBV25-1|14|TRBJ2-1|TRBD2
TGTGCCAGTTTGCGAACTAGCGGTCTCTCCCCCCAGTTCTTC
CASLRTSGLSPQFF
>-|TRBV6-1|16|TRBJ2-7|TRBD1
TGTGCCAGCAGTTCCCGGGGACAGGGGGCGCGATACGAGCAGTACTTC
CASSSRGQGARYEQYF
>-|TRBV27|17|TRBJ1-2|-
TGTGCCAGCAGTTTATACCCTCCGGGACGGTCGAACTATGGCTACACCTTC
CASSLYPPGRSNYGYTF
>many|TRBV12-3/TRBV12-4|12|TRBJ2-5|-
TGTGCCAGCAGTTTTGAGGGGCGGGCCCGGTACTTC
CASSFEGRARYF